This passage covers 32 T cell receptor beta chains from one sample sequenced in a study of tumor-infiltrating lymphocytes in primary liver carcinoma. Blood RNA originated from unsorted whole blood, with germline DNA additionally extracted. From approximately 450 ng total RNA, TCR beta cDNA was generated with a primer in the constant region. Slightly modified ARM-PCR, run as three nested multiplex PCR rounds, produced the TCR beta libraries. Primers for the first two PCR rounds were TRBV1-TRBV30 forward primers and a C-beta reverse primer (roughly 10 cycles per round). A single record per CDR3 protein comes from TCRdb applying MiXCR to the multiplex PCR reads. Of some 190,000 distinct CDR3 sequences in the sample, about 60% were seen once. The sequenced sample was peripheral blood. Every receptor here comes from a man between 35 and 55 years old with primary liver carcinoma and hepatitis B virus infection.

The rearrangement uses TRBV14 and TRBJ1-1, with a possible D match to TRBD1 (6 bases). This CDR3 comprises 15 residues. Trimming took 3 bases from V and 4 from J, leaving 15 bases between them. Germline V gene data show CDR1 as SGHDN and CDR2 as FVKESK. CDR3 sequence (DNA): TGTGCCAGCAGCCAGCGTTACTCAGGGGCCACTGAAGCTTTCTTT. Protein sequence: CASSQRYSGATEAFF.

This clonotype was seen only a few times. DNA for the CDR3: TGTGCCAGCAGCCCTGGTCCCCTTCGAGAAAAACTGTTTTTT. Amino acid sequence: CASSPGPLREKLFF. This chain joins TRBV5-6 and TRBJ1-4, with D unclear. V shed 4 bases and J shed 8 bases, with 15 bases lying between them. Germline CDR1 SGHDT, CDR2 YYEEEE. The CDR3 runs to 14 residues.

CDR3 region: CASSDRGPAYNEQFF. Written as DNA, the CDR3 is TGCGCCAGCAGTGATAGAGGACCTGCCTACAATGAGCAGTTCTTC. The J gene is TRBJ2-1, the V gene TRBV10-1; D uncertain. The germline V gene has CDR1 WNHNN and CDR2 SYGVQD (reference sequence). V shed 3 bases and J shed 2 bases, with 11 bases lying between them. This CDR3 is 15 amino acids long.

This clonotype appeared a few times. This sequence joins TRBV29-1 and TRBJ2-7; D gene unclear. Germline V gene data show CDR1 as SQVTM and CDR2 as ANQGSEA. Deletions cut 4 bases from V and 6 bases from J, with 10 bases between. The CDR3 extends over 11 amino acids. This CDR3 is CSVGPGREQYF. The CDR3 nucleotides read TGCAGCGTTGGGCCGGGTCGCGAGCAGTACTTC.

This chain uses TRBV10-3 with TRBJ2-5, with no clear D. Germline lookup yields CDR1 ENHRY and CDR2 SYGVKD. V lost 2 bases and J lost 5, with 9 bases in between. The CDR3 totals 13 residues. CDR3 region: CAISENGRETQYF. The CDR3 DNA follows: TGTGCCATCAGTGAGAATGGGCGGGAGACCCAGTACTTC.

Here the CDR3 DNA reads TGTGCCAGCAGCTGCACTAGCGGGAGGCCCAATGAGCAGTTCTTC. Residues: CASSCTSGRPNEQFF. The chain uses TRBV21-1 and TRBJ2-1; no check of the table's D call, TRBD2, against the DNA was made. TRBV21-1 is a recognized pseudogene. This CDR3 is 15 amino acids long.

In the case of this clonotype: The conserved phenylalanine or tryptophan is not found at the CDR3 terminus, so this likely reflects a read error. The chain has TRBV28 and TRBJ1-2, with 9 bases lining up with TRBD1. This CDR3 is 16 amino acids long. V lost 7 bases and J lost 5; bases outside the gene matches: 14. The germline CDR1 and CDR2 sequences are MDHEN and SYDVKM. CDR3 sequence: CASTVTYRGQGYGYTL. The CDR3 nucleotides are TGTGCCAGCACCGTTACTTACAGGGGGCAGGGATATGGCTACACCTTA.

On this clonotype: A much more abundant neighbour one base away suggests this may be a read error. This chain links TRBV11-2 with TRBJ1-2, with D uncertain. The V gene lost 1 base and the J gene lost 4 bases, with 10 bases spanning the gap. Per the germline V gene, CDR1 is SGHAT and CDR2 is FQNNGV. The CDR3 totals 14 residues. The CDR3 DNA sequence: TGTGCCAGCAGCTTAGGGTGGGCACCCTATGGCTACACCTTC. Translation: CASSLGWAPYGYTF.

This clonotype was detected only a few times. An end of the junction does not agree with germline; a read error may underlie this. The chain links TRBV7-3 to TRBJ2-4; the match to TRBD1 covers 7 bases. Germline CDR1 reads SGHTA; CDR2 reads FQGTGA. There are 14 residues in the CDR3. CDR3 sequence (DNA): TGTGTCAGCAGCTTAGGGGGCGGCGGGAACATTCAGTACTTC. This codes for CVSSLGGGGNIQYF.

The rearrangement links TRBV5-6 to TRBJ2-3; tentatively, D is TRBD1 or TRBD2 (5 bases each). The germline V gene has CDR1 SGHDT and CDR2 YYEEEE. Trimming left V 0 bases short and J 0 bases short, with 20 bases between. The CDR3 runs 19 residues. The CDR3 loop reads CASSLAGSVRDASTDTQYF. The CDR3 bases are TGTGCCAGCAGCTTGGCCGGATCTGTAAGGGACGCCAGCACAGATACGCAGTATTTT.

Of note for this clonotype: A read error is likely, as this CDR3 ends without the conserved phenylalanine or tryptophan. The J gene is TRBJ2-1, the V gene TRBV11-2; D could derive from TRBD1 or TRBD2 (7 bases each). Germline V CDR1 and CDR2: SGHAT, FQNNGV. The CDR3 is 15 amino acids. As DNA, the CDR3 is TGTGCCAGTAGCTTAGCGCAGGGGGGGTGGAATGAGCAGTTCGTC. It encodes CASSLAQGGWNEQFV.

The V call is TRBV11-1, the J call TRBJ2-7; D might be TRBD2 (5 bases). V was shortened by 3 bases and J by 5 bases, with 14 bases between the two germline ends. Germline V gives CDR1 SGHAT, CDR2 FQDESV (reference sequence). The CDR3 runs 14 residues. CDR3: CASSFLAGGHEQYF. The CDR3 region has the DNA TGTGCCAGCAGCTTTCTAGCAGGCGGGCACGAGCAGTACTTC.

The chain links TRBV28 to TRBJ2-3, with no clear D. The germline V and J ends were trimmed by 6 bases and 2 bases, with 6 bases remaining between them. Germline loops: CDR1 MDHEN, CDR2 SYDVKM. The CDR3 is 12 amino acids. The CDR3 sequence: CASRSSTDTQYF. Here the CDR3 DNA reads TGTGCCAGCAGATCCTCCACAGATACGCAGTATTTT.

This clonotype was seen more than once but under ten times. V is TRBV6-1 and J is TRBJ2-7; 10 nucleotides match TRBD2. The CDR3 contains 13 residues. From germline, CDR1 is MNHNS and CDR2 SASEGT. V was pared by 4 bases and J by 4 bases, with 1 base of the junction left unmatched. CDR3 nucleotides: TGTGCCAGCAGTGCTAGCGGGAGATACGAGCAGTACTTC. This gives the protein CASSASGRYEQYF.

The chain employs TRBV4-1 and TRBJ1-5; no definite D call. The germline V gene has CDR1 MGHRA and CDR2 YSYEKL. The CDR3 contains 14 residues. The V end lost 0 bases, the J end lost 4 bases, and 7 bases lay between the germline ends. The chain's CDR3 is CASSQEAENQPQHF. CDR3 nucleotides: TGCGCCAGCAGCCAAGAGGCGGAGAATCAGCCCCAGCATTTT.

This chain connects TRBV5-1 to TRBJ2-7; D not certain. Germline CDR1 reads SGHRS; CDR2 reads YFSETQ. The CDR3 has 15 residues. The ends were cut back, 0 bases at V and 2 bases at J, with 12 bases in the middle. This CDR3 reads CASSLARVYAYEQYF. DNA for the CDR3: TGCGCCAGCAGCTTGGCACGGGTTTACGCCTACGAGCAGTACTTC.

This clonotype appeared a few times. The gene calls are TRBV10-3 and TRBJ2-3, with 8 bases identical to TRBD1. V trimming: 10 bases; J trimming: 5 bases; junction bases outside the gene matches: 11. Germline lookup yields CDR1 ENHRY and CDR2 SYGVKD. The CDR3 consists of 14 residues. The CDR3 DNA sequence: TGTGCCACCTTGCCGGACAGGGCCGGAGATACGCAGTATTTT. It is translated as CATLPDRAGDTQYF.

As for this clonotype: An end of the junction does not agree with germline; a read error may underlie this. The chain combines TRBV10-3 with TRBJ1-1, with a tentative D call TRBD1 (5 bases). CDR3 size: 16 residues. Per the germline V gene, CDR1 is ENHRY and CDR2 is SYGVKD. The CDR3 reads CAISELPAGMNIEAFF. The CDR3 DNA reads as TGTGCCATCAGTGAGTTACCGGCAGGGATGAACATTGAAGCTTTCTTT.

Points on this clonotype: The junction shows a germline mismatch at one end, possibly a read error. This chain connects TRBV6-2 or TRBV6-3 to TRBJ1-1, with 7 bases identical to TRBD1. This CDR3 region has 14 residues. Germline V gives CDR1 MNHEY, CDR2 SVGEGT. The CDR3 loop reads CTSSYGTARTEAFF. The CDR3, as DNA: TGTACCAGCAGTTACGGGACAGCCAGGACTGAAGCTTTCTTT.

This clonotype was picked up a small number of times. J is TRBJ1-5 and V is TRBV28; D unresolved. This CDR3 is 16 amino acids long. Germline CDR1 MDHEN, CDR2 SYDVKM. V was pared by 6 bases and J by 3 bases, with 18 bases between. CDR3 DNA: TGTGCCAGCAGAAACCGAAAGGAGGGAAACAATCAGCCCCAGCATTTT. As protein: CASRNRKEGNNQPQHF.

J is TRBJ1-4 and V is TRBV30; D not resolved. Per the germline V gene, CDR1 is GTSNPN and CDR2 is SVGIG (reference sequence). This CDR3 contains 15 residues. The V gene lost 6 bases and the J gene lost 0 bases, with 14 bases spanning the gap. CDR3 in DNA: TGTGCCTGCCTCCCAGTCGGAGCAACTAATGAAAAACTGTTTTTT. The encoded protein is CACLPVGATNEKLFF.

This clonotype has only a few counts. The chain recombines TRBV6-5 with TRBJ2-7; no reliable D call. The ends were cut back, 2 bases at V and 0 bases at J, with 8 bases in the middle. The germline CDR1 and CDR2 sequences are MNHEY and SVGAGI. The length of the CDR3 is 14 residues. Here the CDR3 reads CASSYGQASYEQYF. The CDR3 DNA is TGTGCCAGCAGTTACGGGCAGGCCTCCTACGAGCAGTACTTC.

CDR3 coding DNA: TGTGCCAGCAGTCGAGGACAGGGGGCTAATGAAAAACTGTTTTTT. Encoded protein: CASSRGQGANEKLFF. The gene calls are TRBV6-6 and TRBJ1-4; 10 nucleotides agree with TRBD1. The V and J ends lost 5 bases and 3 bases, in that order; junction bases with no gene match: 3. CDR1 is MNHNY and CDR2 is SVGAGI in the germline V gene (reference sequence). This CDR3 region has 15 residues.

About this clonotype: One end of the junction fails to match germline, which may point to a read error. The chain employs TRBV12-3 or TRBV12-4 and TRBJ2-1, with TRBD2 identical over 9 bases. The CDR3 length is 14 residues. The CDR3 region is CGSSFAGGPNEQFF. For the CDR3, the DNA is TGTGGCAGCAGTTTTGCGGGAGGGCCCAATGAGCAGTTCTTC.

This CDR3 is CASSLPPAENEQFF. The CDR3 region has the DNA TGTGCCAGCAGTTTACCCCCGGCCGAAAATGAGCAGTTCTTC. The gene calls are TRBV12-3 or TRBV12-4 and TRBJ2-1; no firm D call. V was clipped by 2 bases and J by 7 bases, with 12 bases between them. The CDR3 totals 14 residues.

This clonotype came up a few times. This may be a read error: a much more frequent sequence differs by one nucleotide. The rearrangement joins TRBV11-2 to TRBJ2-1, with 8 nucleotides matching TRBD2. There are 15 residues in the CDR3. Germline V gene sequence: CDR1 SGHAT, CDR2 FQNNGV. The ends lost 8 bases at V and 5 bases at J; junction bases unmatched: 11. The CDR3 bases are TGTGCCAGCGGATTAGCGGGGAGGGTCGACAATGAGCAGTTCTTC. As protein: CASGLAGRVDNEQFF. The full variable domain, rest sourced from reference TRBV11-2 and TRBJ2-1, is EAGVAQSPRYKIIEKRQSVAFWCNPISGHATLYWYQQILGQGPKLLIQFQNNGVVDDSQLPKDRFSAERLKGVDSTLKIQPAKLEDSAVYLCASGLAGRVDNEQFFGPGTRLTVL.

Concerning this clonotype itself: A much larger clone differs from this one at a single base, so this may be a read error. Here the CDR3 DNA reads TGTGCCAGCAGCCTGACTAACCCAGCGATACCAACCGAGCAGTACTTC. Encoded protein: CASSLTNPAIPTEQYF. The J gene is TRBJ2-7, the V gene TRBV11-2; TRBD2 might be the D (5 bases). The CDR3 covers 16 residues. The ends were cut back, 5 bases at V and 6 bases at J, with 23 bases in the middle. Germline V CDR1 and CDR2: SGHAT, FQNNGV.

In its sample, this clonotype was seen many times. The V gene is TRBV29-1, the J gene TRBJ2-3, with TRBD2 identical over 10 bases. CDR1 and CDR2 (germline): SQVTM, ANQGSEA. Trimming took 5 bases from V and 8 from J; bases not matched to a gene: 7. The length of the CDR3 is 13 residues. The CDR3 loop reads CSVQAGGPSTQYF. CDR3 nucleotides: TGCAGCGTTCAAGCGGGAGGGCCATCTACGCAGTATTTT.

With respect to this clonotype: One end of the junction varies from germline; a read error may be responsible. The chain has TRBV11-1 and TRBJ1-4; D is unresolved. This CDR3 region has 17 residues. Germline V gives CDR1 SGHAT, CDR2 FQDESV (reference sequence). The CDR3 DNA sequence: TGTGCCACCAGCCGAAGAAGGGTCCCCACAACTAATGAAAAGCTGTTTTTT. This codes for CATSRRRVPTTNEKLFF.

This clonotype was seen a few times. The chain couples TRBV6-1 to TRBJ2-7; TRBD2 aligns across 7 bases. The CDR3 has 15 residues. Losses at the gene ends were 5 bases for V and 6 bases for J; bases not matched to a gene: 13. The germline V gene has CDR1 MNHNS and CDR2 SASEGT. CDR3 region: CASSTSGLDSGEQYF. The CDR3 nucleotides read TGTGCCAGCAGTACAAGCGGACTAGACTCAGGCGAGCAGTACTTC.

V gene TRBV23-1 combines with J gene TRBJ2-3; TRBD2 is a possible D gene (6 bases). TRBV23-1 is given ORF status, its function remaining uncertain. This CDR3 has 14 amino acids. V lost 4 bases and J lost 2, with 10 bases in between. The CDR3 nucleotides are TGCGCCAGCAGTCGGGGGGTGATCACAGATACGCAGTATTTT. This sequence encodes CASSRGVITDTQYF.

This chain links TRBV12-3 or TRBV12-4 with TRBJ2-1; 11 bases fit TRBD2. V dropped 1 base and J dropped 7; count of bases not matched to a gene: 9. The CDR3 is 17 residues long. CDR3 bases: TGTGCCAGCAGTTTAGGCCTCCTAGCGGGAGGATCGAATGAGCAGTTCTTC. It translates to CASSLGLLAGGSNEQFF.